Detailed here is one T cell receptor beta chain. These data are taken from a study of blood T cell repertoires in COVID-19. Study as a whole: Whether acute or convalescent, the COVID-19 samples came from the United States, Italy and Spain. PBMCs, B-cell-depleted T cells, or T cells provided the cDNA or gDNA that made up the material.

Per the study methods: Scientists estimated how many nucleated cells there were by amplifying reference gene primers. Sequenced by immunoSEQ multiplex PCR; TCRdb stores in-frame clones only, minus some. Clone size and the V and J calls come from that table; the DNA yielded D and trimming. Of about 140,000 clones in the sample, roughly 86% were seen once. The CDR3 has 16 amino acids. Germline assignment: CDR1 SGHDN and CDR2 FVKESK. Germline trimming cut 0 bases from V and 7 bases from J; bases unmatched to any gene: 7. The sequenced sample consisted of peripheral blood. The TCR was taken from a woman aged 55-69 years with acute or convalescent COVID-19. This chain links TRBV14 with TRBJ2-1; 9 nucleotides line up with TRBD1. CDR3 loop: CASSQEGTGPRNEQFF. DNA for the CDR3: TGTGCCAGCAGCCAAGAGGGGACAGGGCCGCGGAATGAGCAGTTCTTC.